The next 20 T cell receptor beta chains were all read from a single sample in a study of cytomegalovirus exposure and HLA in healthy donors (dated by TCRdb to about 2017). The method was the immunoSEQ multiplex PCR assay. For the multiplex PCR, a mixture combining 60 forward primers for TCR Vbeta segments and 13 reverse primers for TCR Jbeta segments was used. Drawn from immuneACCESS, this table holds only the in-frame rearrangements with V and J called that TCRdb kept. Clones are partly lost; checked studies trace under half to an unresolved V gene and leave the rest unexplained. The sample includes fewer than 150,000 clones, with over 65% observed a single time. Roughly 2.6% of the sample is held by the ten biggest clonotypes. Sequencing was done on a sample of PBMCs. These TCRs come from a woman under 30 in good health and CMV-seronegative.

For this clone: The same CDR3 can be traced to other DNA sequences in this sample. The V call is TRBV4-2, the J call TRBJ1-2, with unresolved D. V lost 3 bases, J lost 4 bases, and 12 bases lay in between. This CDR3 contains 14 residues. Looked up from germline, CDR1 is LGHNA and CDR2 is YNFKEQ. The CDR3 region has the DNA TGTGCCAGCAGCCACAGGCAGGTTGGCTATGGCTACACCTTC. Its protein product is CASSHRQVGYGYTF.

The chain combines TRBV6-1 with TRBJ1-1; D possibly corresponds to TRBD1 (5 bases). Germline CDR1 MNHNS, CDR2 SASEGT. V lost 2 bases and J 5 bases, leaving 15 bases between the germline ends. The CDR3 is 15 residues long. This CDR3 is CASSEIGPQGTEAFF. The CDR3 DNA reads as TGTGCCAGCAGTGAAATCGGGCCCCAGGGAACTGAAGCTTTCTTT.

The chain recombines TRBV2 with TRBJ2-5; 7 bases are a match to TRBD1. The assigned J gene may be wrong: the sequence end matches TRBJ2-7 better. Per germline, CDR1 SNHLY and CDR2 FYNNEI. This CDR3 has 15 amino acids. CDR3 coding DNA: TGTGCCAGCAGTAAAACGACAGGGACCTCCTACGAGCAGTACTTC. The encoded protein is CASSKTTGTSYEQYF.

In this sample, this clone turned up once. The J gene is TRBJ2-1, the V gene TRBV5-4, with D unresolved. Trimming left V 4 bases short and J 5 bases short, with 10 bases between. Germline lookup yields CDR1 SGHNT and CDR2 YYREEE (reference sequence). The CDR3 has 13 residues. For the CDR3, the DNA is TGTGCCAGCAGCCTCGCGGTCAACAATGAGCAGTTCTTC. It is translated as CASSLAVNNEQFF.

This clone was detected once. The rearrangement joins TRBV11-2 to TRBJ2-3; 12 bases are shared with TRBD2. Trimming removed 5 bases from V and 4 bases from J; junction bases left unmatched: 13. The germline V gene has CDR1 SGHAT and CDR2 FQNNGV. CDR3 length: 18 residues. CDR3 sequence reads: CASSTGLAGGPGADTQYF. The DNA of the CDR3 is TGTGCCAGCAGCACTGGGCTAGCGGGAGGGCCGGGAGCAGATACGCAGTATTTT.

The V call is TRBV5-1, the J call TRBJ1-2; the D gene is possibly TRBD1 (5 bases). Germline CDR1 and CDR2: SGHRS and YFSETQ. There are 14 residues in the CDR3. Trimming cost V 0 bases and J 3 bases, with 9 bases left between them. In nucleotides, the CDR3 is TGCGCCAGCAGCTTGGACCCCAGGGACTATGGCTACACCTTC. Protein: CASSLDPRDYGYTF.

This chain links TRBV5-4 with TRBJ1-1; TRBD1 aligns across 9 bases. Per germline, CDR1 SGHNT and CDR2 YYREEE (reference sequence). Trimming removed 0 bases from V and 8 bases from J; junction bases left unmatched: 5. The CDR3 is 14 amino acids. CDR3 sequence (DNA): TGTGCCAGCAGCTTGGACGGGACAGGGAACGAAGCTTTCTTT. Translation: CASSLDGTGNEAFF.

The V gene is TRBV6-6, the J gene TRBJ1-5; no reliable D call. V lost 0 bases to trimming and J lost 3 bases, with 9 bases between them. The length of the CDR3 is 15 residues. Germline V gives CDR1 MNHNY, CDR2 SVGAGI (reference sequence). The CDR3 sequence is CASSYSNTNNQPQHF. DNA for the CDR3: TGTGCCAGCAGTTACTCTAACACTAACAATCAGCCCCAGCATTTT.

Only one count was recorded for this clone. CDR3 sequence: CASSLGLLAATDTQYF. The CDR3 DNA reads TGTGCCAGCAGCTTGGGGCTGCTAGCTGCCACAGATACGCAGTATTTT. V usage is TRBV5-6 and J usage is TRBJ2-3, with a weak D call TRBD2 (5 bases). Trimming stripped 0 bases from V and 2 bases from J, with 13 bases between. This CDR3 contains 16 residues. Germline V gene data show CDR1 as SGHDT and CDR2 as YYEEEE.

This chain connects TRBV5-1 to TRBJ1-2; D possibly corresponds to TRBD1 (6 bases). CDR1 and CDR2 from the germline V gene are SGHRS and YFSETQ. The CDR3 totals 14 residues. V lost 1 base and J 3 bases, leaving 10 bases between the germline ends. CDR3 sequence (DNA): TGCGCCAGCAGCTTGAGCGGGGGCGACTATGGCTACACCTTC. It specifies CASSLSGGDYGYTF. Combining the CDR3 with reference TRBV5-1 and TRBJ1-2 gives the whole variable domain KAGVTQTPRYLIKTRGQQVTLSCSPISGHRSVSWYQQTPGQGLQFLFEYFSETQRNKGNFPGRFSGRQFSNSRSEMNVSTLELGDSALYLCASSLSGGDYGYTFGSGTRLTVV.

The chain joins TRBV27 to TRBJ1-3; D possibly corresponds to TRBD1 (6 bases). This CDR3 spans 15 amino acids. V shed 4 bases and J shed 4 bases, with 14 bases lying between them. Germline CDR1 reads MNHEY; CDR2 reads SMNVEV (reference sequence). The CDR3 loop is CASSSRGSSGNTIYF. CDR3 sequence (DNA): TGTGCCAGCAGTTCCAGGGGATCGTCCGGAAACACCATATATTTT.

The rearrangement links TRBV14 to TRBJ1-2; tentative D call: TRBD1 (5 bases). CDR3 length: 18 amino acids. With 1 base removed from V and 6 bases from J, the gap between germline ends came to 24 bases. Germline lookup yields CDR1 SGHDN and CDR2 FVKESK. The CDR3 loop reads CASSQGISVRGVADGYTF. As DNA, the CDR3 is TGTGCCAGCAGCCAAGGGATATCCGTACGGGGGGTTGCGGATGGCTACACCTTC.

There are a few counts of this clone. This chain uses TRBV6-1 with TRBJ1-5; D possibly corresponds to TRBD1 (6 bases). Germline CDR1 is MNHNS and CDR2 is SASEGT. The CDR3 is made up of 13 amino acids. Trimming left V 10 bases short and J 13 bases short, with 23 bases between. CDR3 residues: CATSPPGGLRQHF. The DNA for the CDR3 is TGTGCCACCTCGCCACCGGGGGGCCTCCGGCAGCATTTT.

This chain links TRBV19 with TRBJ2-3, with 10 bases that match TRBD2. This CDR3 region has 15 residues. Germline V gene lookup returns CDR1 LNHDA and CDR2 SQIVND (reference sequence). Germline trimming cut 5 bases from V and 1 base from J; bases unmatched to any gene: 3. The CDR3 sequence is CASSAGTSGTDTQYF. CDR3 in DNA: TGTGCCAGTAGTGCCGGGACTAGCGGCACAGATACGCAGTATTTT.

J is TRBJ1-5 and V is TRBV7-2; D may be TRBD1 (6 bases). V shed 4 bases and J shed 0 bases, with 7 bases lying between them. Germline values: CDR1 SGHTA, CDR2 FQGNSA. This CDR3 has 14 amino acids. CDR3 protein: CASSSGVSNQPQHF. The CDR3 DNA reads as TGTGCCAGCAGCTCAGGGGTTAGCAATCAGCCCCAGCATTTT.

Of note for this clone: The same CDR3 also results from other DNA sequences found in this sample. The chain carries TRBV7-9 and TRBJ2-1; TRBD2 matches 8 bases. The CDR3 contains 15 residues. The germline CDR1 and CDR2 sequences are SEHNR and FQNEAQ (reference sequence). V gave up 6 bases and J gave up 0 bases; unmatched junction bases: 4. The CDR3 nucleotides read TGTGCCAGCAGGTCTACTAGCGGCTCCTACAATGAGCAGTTCTTC. Its protein product is CASRSTSGSYNEQFF.

V and J are TRBV20-1 and TRBJ1-2; 7 bases align to TRBD1. The germline V gene has CDR1 DFQATT and CDR2 SNEGSKA (reference sequence). The ends lost 3 bases at V and 8 bases at J; junction bases unmatched: 3. The CDR3 consists of 11 residues. CDR3 coding DNA: TGCAGTGCTAGTACAGGGGAAGGCTACACCTTC. This codes for CSASTGEGYTF.

The rearrangement links TRBV19 to TRBJ2-1; 8 positions match TRBD2. This CDR3 contains 15 residues. V lost 6 bases and J lost 3; bases outside the gene matches: 7. The germline V gene encodes CDR1 LNHDA and CDR2 SQIVND (reference sequence). In nucleotides, the CDR3 is TGTGCCAGTAGACCGGGGGGGCTATACTACAATGAGCAGTTCTTC. This translates into CASRPGGLYYNEQFF.

This clone was seen only once. The chain carries TRBV2 and TRBJ2-5, with TRBD2 matching 12 bases. This CDR3 region has 16 residues. J gave up 2 bases and V 6 bases, and 7 bases lay outside the gene matches. Germline lookup yields CDR1 SNHLY and CDR2 FYNNEI. The CDR3 protein is CASRASTSGGQETQYF. The CDR3 coding sequence is TGTGCCAGCAGAGCATCGACTAGCGGGGGACAAGAGACCCAGTACTTC. Full variable domain (remainder filled in from reference TRBV2 and TRBJ2-5): EPEVTQTPSHQVTQMGQEVILRCVPISNHLYFYWYRQILGQKVEFLVSFYNNEISEKSEIFDDQFSVERPDGSNFTLKIRSTKLEDSAMYFCASRASTSGGQETQYFGPGTRLLVL.

The chain couples TRBV6-5 to TRBJ1-2; D uncertain. The CDR3 length is 11 residues. Germline values: CDR1 MNHEY, CDR2 SVGAGI. The ends were cut back, 10 bases at V and 8 bases at J, with 14 bases in the middle. CDR3 in amino acids: CATWGGSGYTF. CDR3 sequence (DNA): TGTGCCACCTGGGGAGGATCCGGCTACACCTTC.